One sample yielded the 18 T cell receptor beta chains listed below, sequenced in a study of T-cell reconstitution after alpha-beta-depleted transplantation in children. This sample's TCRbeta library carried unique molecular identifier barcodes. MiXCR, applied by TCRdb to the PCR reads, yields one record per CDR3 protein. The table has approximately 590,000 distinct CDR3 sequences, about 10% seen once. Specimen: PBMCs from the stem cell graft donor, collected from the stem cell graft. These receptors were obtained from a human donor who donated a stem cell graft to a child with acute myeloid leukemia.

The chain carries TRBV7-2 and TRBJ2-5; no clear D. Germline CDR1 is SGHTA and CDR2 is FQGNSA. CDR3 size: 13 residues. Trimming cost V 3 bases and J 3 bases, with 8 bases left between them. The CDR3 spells CASSFDSKETQYF. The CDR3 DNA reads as TGTGCCAGCAGCTTCGACTCTAAAGAGACCCAGTACTTC.

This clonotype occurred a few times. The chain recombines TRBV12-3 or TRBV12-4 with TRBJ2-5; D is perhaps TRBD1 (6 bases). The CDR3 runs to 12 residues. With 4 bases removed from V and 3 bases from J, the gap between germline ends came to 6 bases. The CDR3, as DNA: TGTGCCAGCAGTTACAGGGAAGAGACCCAGTACTTC. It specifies CASSYREETQYF.

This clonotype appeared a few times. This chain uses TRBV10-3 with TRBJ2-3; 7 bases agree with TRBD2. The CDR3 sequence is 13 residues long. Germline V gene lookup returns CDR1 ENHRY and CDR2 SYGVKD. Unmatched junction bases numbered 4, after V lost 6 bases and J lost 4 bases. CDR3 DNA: TGTGCCATCAGGACTAGCCTCGCAGATACGCAGTATTTT. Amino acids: CAIRTSLADTQYF.

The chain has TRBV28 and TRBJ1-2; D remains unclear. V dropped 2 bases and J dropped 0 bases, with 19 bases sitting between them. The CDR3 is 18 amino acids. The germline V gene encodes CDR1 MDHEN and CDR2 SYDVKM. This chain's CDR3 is CASSLKFGRSTSNYGYTF. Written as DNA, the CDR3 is TGTGCCAGCAGTTTAAAATTTGGGAGGTCCACTTCTAACTATGGCTACACCTTC.

In DNA form, the CDR3 reads TGTGCCAGCACCTTCACGGGGGAGCAGTACTTC. Translation gives CASTFTGEQYF. This chain connects TRBV28 to TRBJ2-7; a possible D gene is TRBD2 (5 bases). The V and J ends lost 7 bases and 7 bases respectively, with 11 bases between them. The CDR3 runs to 11 residues. Germline lookup yields CDR1 MDHEN and CDR2 SYDVKM.

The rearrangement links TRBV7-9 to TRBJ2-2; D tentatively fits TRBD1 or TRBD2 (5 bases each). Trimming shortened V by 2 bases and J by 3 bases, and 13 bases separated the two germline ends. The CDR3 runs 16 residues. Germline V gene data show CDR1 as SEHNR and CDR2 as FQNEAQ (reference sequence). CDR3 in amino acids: CASSLRAGRDTGELFF. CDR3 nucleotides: TGTGCCAGCAGCTTAAGGGCAGGGAGAGACACCGGGGAGCTGTTTTTT.

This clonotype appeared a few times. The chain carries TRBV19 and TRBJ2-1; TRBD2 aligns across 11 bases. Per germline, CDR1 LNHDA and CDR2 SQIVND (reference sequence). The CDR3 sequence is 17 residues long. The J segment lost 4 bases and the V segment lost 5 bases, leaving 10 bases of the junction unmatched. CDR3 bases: TGTGCCAGTAGTCCCGGGCTAGCGGGAGGACCATACAATGAGCAGTTCTTC. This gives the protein CASSPGLAGGPYNEQFF.

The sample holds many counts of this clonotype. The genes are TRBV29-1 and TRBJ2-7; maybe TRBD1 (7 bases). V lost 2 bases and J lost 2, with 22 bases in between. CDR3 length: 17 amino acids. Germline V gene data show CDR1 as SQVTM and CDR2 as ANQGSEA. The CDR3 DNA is TGCAGCGTTGAATACGGACCTACAGGGGCGGGAACCTACGAGCAGTACTTC. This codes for CSVEYGPTGAGTYEQYF.

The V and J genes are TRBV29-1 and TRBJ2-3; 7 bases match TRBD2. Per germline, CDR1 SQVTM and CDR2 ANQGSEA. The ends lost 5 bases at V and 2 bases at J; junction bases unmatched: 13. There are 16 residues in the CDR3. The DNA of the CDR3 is TGCAGCGTTCCAGAAGGTCCGGGAGGCCCCACAGATACGCAGTATTTT. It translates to CSVPEGPGGPTDTQYF.

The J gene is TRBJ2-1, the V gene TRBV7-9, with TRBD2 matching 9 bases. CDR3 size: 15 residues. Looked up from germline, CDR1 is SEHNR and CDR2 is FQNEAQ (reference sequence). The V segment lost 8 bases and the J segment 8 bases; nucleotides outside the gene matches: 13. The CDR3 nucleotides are TGTGCCAGCCTCCCCCTTAGCGGGAGAGGAGATGAGCAGTTCTTC. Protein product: CASLPLSGRGDEQFF. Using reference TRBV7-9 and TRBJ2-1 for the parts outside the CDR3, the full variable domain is DTGVSQNPRHKITKRGQNVTFRCDPISEHNRLYWYRQTLGQGPEFLTYFQNEAQLEKSRLLSDRFSAERPKGSFSTLEIQRTEQGDSAMYLCASLPLSGRGDEQFFGPGTRLTVL.

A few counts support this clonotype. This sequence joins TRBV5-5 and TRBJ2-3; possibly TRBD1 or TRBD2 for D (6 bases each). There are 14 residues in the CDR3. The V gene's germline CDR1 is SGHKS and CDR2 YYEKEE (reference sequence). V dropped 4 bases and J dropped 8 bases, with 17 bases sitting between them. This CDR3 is CASSPILEGGTQYF. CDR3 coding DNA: TGTGCCAGCAGCCCCATCTTGGAGGGGGGTACGCAGTATTTT.

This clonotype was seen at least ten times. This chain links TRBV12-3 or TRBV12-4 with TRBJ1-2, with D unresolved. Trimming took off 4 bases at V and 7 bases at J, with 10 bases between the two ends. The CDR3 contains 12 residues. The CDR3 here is CASSYPGSGYTF. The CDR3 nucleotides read TGTGCCAGCAGTTACCCCGGCTCTGGCTACACCTTC.

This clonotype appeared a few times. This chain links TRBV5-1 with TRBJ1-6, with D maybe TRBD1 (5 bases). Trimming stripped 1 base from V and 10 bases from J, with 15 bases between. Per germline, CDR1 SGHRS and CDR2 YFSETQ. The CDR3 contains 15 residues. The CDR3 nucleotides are TGCGCCAGCAGCTTGAGTACAGGCGAAGGCTCACCCCTCCACTTT. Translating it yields CASSLSTGEGSPLHF.

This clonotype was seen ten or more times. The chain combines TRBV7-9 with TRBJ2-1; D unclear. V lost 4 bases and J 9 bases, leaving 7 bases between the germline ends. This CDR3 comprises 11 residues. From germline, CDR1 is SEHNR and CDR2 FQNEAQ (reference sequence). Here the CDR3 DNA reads TGTGCCAGCAGCTATCTTACTGAGCAGTTCTTC. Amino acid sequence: CASSYLTEQFF. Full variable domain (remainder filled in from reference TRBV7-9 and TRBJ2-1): DTGVSQNPRHKITKRGQNVTFRCDPISEHNRLYWYRQTLGQGPEFLTYFQNEAQLEKSRLLSDRFSAERPKGSFSTLEIQRTEQGDSAMYLCASSYLTEQFFGPGTRLTVL.

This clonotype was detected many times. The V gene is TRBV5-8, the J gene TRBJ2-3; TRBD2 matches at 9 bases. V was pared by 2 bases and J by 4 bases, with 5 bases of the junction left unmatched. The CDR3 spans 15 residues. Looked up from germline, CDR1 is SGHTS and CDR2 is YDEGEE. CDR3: CASSLIAGAADTQYF. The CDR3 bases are TGTGCCAGCAGCTTAATAGCGGGAGCCGCAGATACGCAGTATTTT. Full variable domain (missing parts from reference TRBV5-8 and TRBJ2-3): EAGVTQSPTHLIKTRGQQATLRCSPISGHTSVYWYQQALGLGLQFLLWYDEGEERNRGNFPPRFSGRQFPNYSSELNVNALELEDSALYLCASSLIAGAADTQYFGPGTRLTVL.

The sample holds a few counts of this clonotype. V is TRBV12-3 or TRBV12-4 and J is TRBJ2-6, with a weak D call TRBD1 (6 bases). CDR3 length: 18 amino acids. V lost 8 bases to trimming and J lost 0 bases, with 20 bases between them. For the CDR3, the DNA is TGTGCCAGCGGACAGTCCAACGACGACCACTCTGGGGCCAACGTCCTGACTTTC. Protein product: CASGQSNDDHSGANVLTF.

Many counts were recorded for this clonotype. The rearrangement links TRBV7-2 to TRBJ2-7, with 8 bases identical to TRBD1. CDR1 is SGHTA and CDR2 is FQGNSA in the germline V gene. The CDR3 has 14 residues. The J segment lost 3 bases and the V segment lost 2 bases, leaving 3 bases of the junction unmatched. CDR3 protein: CASSLTDRGYEQYF. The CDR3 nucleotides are TGTGCCAGCAGCTTAACCGACAGGGGCTACGAGCAGTACTTC.

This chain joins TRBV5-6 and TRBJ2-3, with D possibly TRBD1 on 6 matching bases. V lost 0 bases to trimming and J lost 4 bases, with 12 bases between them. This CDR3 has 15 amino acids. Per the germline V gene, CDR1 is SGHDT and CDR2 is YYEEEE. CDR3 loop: CASSLVQGRADTQYF. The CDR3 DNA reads TGTGCCAGCAGCTTGGTACAGGGCAGAGCAGATACGCAGTATTTT.